This T cell receptor (beta chain) was sequenced during a study of T cells in Graves' hyperthyroidism and ophthalmopathy. Worth noting for this clonotype: A single base separates this from a much larger clone, so it may be a read error.

Trimming stripped 2 bases from V and 5 bases from J, with 4 bases between. Looked up from germline, CDR1 is SGHVS and CDR2 is FQNEAQ. This CDR3 has 12 residues. TCR beta CDR3 sequences were amplified from RNA transcripts. In the first-round RT-PCR of the TCR CDR3, the HTBI primer set was used. In TCRdb, the multiplex PCR reads were re-called with MiXCR into one record per CDR3 protein. The sample lists approximately 640,000 distinct CDR3 sequences, nearly 45% occurring once. The source material was peripheral blood or thyroid tissue (not recorded which). The clonotype originates from an adult man with Graves' disease, either hyperthyroidism or ophthalmopathy (not recorded which). This sequence joins TRBV7-8 and TRBJ1-5; D not resolved. Here the CDR3 DNA reads TGTGCCAGCAGCTTAATTGATCAGCCCCAGCATTTT. It codes for CASSLIDQPQHF. The full variable domain, completed using reference TRBV7-8 and TRBJ1-5, is GAGVSQSPRYKVAKRGQDVALRCDPISGHVSLFWYQQALGQGPEFLTYFQNEAQLDKSGLPSDRFFAERPEGSVSTLKIQRTQQEDSAVYLCASSLIDQPQHFGDGTRLSIL.